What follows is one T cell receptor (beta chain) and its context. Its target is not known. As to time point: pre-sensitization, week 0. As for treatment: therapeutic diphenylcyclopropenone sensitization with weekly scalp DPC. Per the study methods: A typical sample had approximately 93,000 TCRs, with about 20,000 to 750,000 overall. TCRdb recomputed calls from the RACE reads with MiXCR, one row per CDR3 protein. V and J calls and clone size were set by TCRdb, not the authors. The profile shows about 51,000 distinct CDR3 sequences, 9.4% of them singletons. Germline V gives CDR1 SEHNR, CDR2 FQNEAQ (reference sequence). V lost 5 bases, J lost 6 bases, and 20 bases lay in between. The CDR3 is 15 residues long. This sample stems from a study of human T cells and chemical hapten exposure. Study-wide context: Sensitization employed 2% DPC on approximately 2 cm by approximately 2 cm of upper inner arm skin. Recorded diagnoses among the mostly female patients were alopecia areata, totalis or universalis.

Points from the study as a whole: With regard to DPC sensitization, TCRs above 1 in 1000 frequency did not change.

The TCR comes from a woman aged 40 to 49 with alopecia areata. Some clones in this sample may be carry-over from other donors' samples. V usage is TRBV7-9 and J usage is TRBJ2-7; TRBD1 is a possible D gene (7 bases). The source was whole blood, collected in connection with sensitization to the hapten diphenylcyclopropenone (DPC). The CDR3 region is CASSPRGDRLPEQYF. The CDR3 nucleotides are TGTGCCAGCAGCCCCAGGGGGGATCGTCTACCCGAGCAGTACTTC. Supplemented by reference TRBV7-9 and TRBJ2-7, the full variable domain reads DTGVSQNPRHKITKRGQNVTFRCDPISEHNRLYWYRQTLGQGPEFLTYFQNEAQLEKSRLLSDRFSAERPKGSFSTLEIQRTEQGDSAMYLCASSPRGDRLPEQYFGPGTRLTVT.